This TCR beta chain is from a study of OX40 agonist ivuxolimab in advanced cancers. Study-wide background: Six ivuxolimab dose levels, 0.01 to 10 mg/kg, were given intravenously every 2 weeks. Two cutaneous melanoma patients and one hepatocellular carcinoma patient, three in all, had partial responses. Study results and caveats: At doses 0.1 to 3.0 mg/kg, CD4+ and CD8+ clones expanded. Among the least clonally expanded were partial responders at 0.1-3.0 mg/kg.

Of note for this clone: The antigen is unknown.

The V gene's germline CDR1 is MRHNA and CDR2 SNTAGT. The J segment lost 1 base and the V segment lost 3 bases, leaving 5 bases of the junction unmatched. The CDR3 contains 16 residues. The method was immunoSEQ multiplex PCR; TCRdb's version includes in-frame clones alone and lacks a portion of them. The data contain roughly 71,000 clones, approximately 80% of them singletons. The clonotype was recovered from an adult with an advanced solid tumor such as melanoma, head and neck, liver or kidney cancer. The chain is built from TRBV6-4 and TRBJ2-3; 9 bases line up with TRBD2. The sample here was CD4+ or CD8+ T cells sorted from blood, taken in a trial of the OX40 agonist ivuxolimab. CDR3 protein: CASSETSGGGTDTQYF. The CDR3 DNA reads TGTGCCAGCAGTGAGACTAGCGGAGGAGGCACAGATACGCAGTATTTT.